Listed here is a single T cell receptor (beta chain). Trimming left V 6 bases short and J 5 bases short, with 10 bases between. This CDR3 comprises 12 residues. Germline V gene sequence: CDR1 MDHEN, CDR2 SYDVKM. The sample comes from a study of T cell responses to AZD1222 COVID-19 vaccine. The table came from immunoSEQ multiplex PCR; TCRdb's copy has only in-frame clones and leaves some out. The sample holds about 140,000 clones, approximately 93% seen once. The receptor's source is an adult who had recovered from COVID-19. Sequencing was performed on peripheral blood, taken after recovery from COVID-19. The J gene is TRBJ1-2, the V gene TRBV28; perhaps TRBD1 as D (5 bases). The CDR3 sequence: CASRGTIYGYTF. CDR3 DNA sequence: TGTGCCAGCAGGGGGACCATATATGGCTACACCTTC.